Shown below are 22 T cell receptor beta chains from a single sample sequenced in a study of regulatory T cells in long-lasting Graves disease. Time point noted: persistent/refractory GD, antithyroid drugs over 5 years with positive TRAb. PBMC-derived RNA was used for the TCR library. Building the TCR beta libraries relied on iRepertoire HTBI primers, and CDR3 regions underwent Arm-PCR. TCRdb itself ran the multiplex PCR reads through MiXCR, one entry per CDR3 protein. The table records 450,000 or so distinct CDR3 sequences, about 20% of them present only once. Sequencing used peripheral blood mononuclear cells (PBMCs), obtained when the disease was refractory, from a patient treated with antithyroid drugs. These receptors all come from a female donor with Graves disease.

The sample holds many counts of this clonotype. This chain links TRBV6-2 or TRBV6-3 with TRBJ1-2, with 8 bases that match TRBD1. Germline V lookup: CDR1 MNHEY, CDR2 SVGEGT. Trimming cost V 6 bases and J 6 bases; bases outside gene matches: 9. There are 14 residues in the CDR3. In nucleotides, the CDR3 is TGTGCCAGCAGGCGCCAGGGGGCGATGGATGGCTACACCTTC. This sequence encodes CASRRQGAMDGYTF.

This clonotype showed up many times. V and J are TRBV28 and TRBJ2-4; the match to TRBD2 covers 9 bases. Trimming cost V 5 bases and J 5 bases; bases outside gene matches: 7. CDR1 and CDR2 (germline): MDHEN, SYDVKM. CDR3 size: 15 residues. The CDR3: CASSRLAATQNIQYF. Here the CDR3 DNA reads TGTGCCAGCAGTCGACTAGCGGCGACCCAAAACATTCAGTACTTC.

The chain has TRBV4-3 and TRBJ1-2; TRBD1 agrees at 7 bases. This CDR3 is 15 amino acids long. Germline CDR1 and CDR2: LGHNA and YSLEER. Trimming at V came to 1 base and at J to 3 bases, leaving 5 bases not matched to a gene. The CDR3 coding sequence is TGCGCCAGCAGCCAAGTAATTACAGGGGACTATGGCTACACCTTC. Protein: CASSQVITGDYGYTF.

The V and J genes are TRBV3-1 and TRBJ2-5; D remains unclear. This CDR3 is 13 amino acids long. V lost 0 bases, J lost 7 bases, and 9 bases lay in between. Germline assignment: CDR1 LGHDT and CDR2 YNNKEL (reference sequence). The CDR3, as DNA: TGTGCCAGCAGCCAAGAATGGCTGGGGACCCAGTACTTC. It encodes CASSQEWLGTQYF.

The sample holds a few counts of this clonotype. Written as DNA, the CDR3 is TGCAGCTTTACTAGGGAGACCCAGTACTTC. Protein product: CSFTRETQYF. The J gene is TRBJ2-5, the V gene TRBV29-1; weak D call: TRBD2 (5 bases). Deletions cut 8 bases from V and 5 bases from J, with 9 bases between. Germline CDR1 reads SQVTM; CDR2 reads ANQGSEA. The CDR3 length is 10 residues.

The chain carries TRBV10-2 and TRBJ2-7; D perhaps matches TRBD2 (6 bases). The CDR3 is made up of 14 amino acids. The V gene lost 8 bases and the J gene lost 0 bases, with 14 bases spanning the gap. Germline V gives CDR1 WSHSY, CDR2 SAAADI. This CDR3 reads CASEAGPRSYEQYF. Here the CDR3 DNA reads TGCGCCAGCGAGGCGGGGCCCCGCTCCTACGAGCAGTACTTC.

This clonotype was recorded many times. The chain carries TRBV11-3 and TRBJ2-7, with D possibly matching TRBD2 (6 bases). In germline, CDR1 is SGHNT, CDR2 YENEEA. This CDR3 comprises 14 residues. V lost 0 bases, J lost 0 bases, and 6 bases lay in between. The CDR3 protein is CASSLEGGSYEQYF. The CDR3 nucleotides read TGTGCCAGCAGCTTAGAGGGGGGCTCCTACGAGCAGTACTTC.

The genes are TRBV7-8 and TRBJ1-4; 9 bases line up with TRBD1. The V gene's germline CDR1 is SGHVS and CDR2 FQNEAQ. This CDR3 has 14 amino acids. The V and J ends lost 5 bases and 7 bases, in that order; junction bases with no gene match: 5. Here the CDR3 reads CASSPQGAIEKLFF. For the CDR3, the DNA is TGTGCCAGCAGCCCACAGGGGGCCATTGAAAAACTGTTTTTT.

This clonotype was found many times. The chain employs TRBV7-9 and TRBJ2-5, with D perhaps TRBD2 (6 bases). CDR3 length: 14 residues. Germline values: CDR1 SEHNR, CDR2 FQNEAQ (reference sequence). Trimming removed 1 base from V and 5 bases from J, with 11 bases in between. CDR3 residues: CASSLGGEAETQYF. CDR3 coding DNA: TGTGCCAGCAGCTTAGGCGGGGAGGCGGAGACCCAGTACTTC.

The chain couples TRBV3-1 to TRBJ2-6; D remains unclear. The CDR3 totals 16 residues. Germline V gene lookup returns CDR1 LGHDT and CDR2 YNNKEL (reference sequence). With 2 bases removed from V and 2 bases from J, the gap between germline ends came to 10 bases. The CDR3 DNA reads as TGTGCCAGCAGCCAATCTTACCGGGCTGGGGCCAACGTCCTGACTTTC. Its translation is CASSQSYRAGANVLTF. The variable domain in full, completed from reference TRBV3-1 and TRBJ2-6, reads DTAVSQTPKYLVTQMGNDKSIKCEQNLGHDTMYWYKQDSKKFLKIMFSYNNKELIINETVPNRFSPKSPDKAHLNLHINSLELGDSAVYFCASSQSYRAGANVLTFGAGSRLTVL.

The table lists this clonotype with many counts. This rearrangement joins TRBV6-1 to TRBJ2-5; 10 nucleotides align to TRBD1. V shed 7 bases, J shed 4 bases, and the junction held 9 bases outside the gene matches. This CDR3 region has 15 residues. Germline V lookup: CDR1 MNHNS, CDR2 SASEGT. CDR3 sequence (DNA): TGTGCCAGCACTGACGACAGGGGGCAAGGAGAGACCCAGTACTTC. It translates to CASTDDRGQGETQYF.

Notes on this clonotype: A much larger clone is a single base away; this may be a read error. V and J are TRBV7-9 and TRBJ1-2, with D uncertain. CDR1 and CDR2 from the germline V gene are SEHNR and FQNEAQ (reference sequence). CDR3 size: 15 residues. The ends were cut back, 3 bases at V and 1 base at J, with 12 bases in the middle. This chain's CDR3 is CASSFLTAGNYGYTF. The CDR3, as DNA: TGTGCCAGCAGCTTTTTAACGGCAGGTAACTATGGCTACACCTTC. The full variable domain, in which reference TRBV7-9 and TRBJ1-2 provide the parts outside the CDR3, is DTGVSQNPRHKITKRGQNVTFRCDPISEHNRLYWYRQTLGQGPEFLTYFQNEAQLEKSRLLSDRFSAERPKGSFSTLEIQRTEQGDSAMYLCASSFLTAGNYGYTFGSGTRLTVV.

This clonotype has just a few counts. DNA of the CDR3: TGTGCCAGCTCACCACCCGGGGGGGGAGGAACTGAAGCTTTCTTT. It yields the protein CASSPPGGGGTEAFF. The chain carries TRBV18 and TRBJ1-1, with D perhaps TRBD1 (5 bases). Deletions cut 0 bases from V and 5 bases from J, with 13 bases between. This CDR3 has 15 residues. The germline gives CDR1 KGHSH, CDR2 LQKENI. The whole variable domain, filled in from reference TRBV18 and TRBJ1-1, reads NAGVMQNPRHLVRRRGQEARLRCSPMKGHSHVYWYRQLPEEGLKFMVYLQKENIIDESGMPKERFSAEFPKEGPSILRIQQVVRGDSAAYFCASSPPGGGGTEAFFGQGTRLTVV.

The V gene is TRBV5-1, the J gene TRBJ2-2; 9 bases agree with TRBD1. The CDR3 has 16 residues. From germline, CDR1 is SGHRS and CDR2 YFSETQ. Losses at the gene ends were 5 bases for V and 7 bases for J; bases not matched to a gene: 12. The CDR3 coding sequence is TGCGCCAGCAGACAAACCGGGACAGGGACCGTCGGGGAGCTGTTTTTT. Translated: CASRQTGTGTVGELFF.

This clonotype was observed many times. CDR3 sequence reads: CASSPRRGGNQPQHF. CDR3 DNA sequence: TGTGCCAGCAGCCCCCGGAGGGGGGGCAATCAGCCCCAGCATTTT. The V and J genes are TRBV7-8 and TRBJ1-5; maybe TRBD1 (6 bases). The V gene lost 5 bases and the J gene lost 2 bases, with 13 bases spanning the gap. The germline V gene has CDR1 SGHVS and CDR2 FQNEAQ. This CDR3 region has 15 residues.

Comment on this clonotype: This may be a read error, as it is one base from a much larger clone. As the CDR3 is not closed by the conserved phenylalanine or tryptophan, this likely results from a read error. The V call is TRBV7-2, the J call TRBJ1-2; D is uncertain. Trimming cost V 3 bases and J 2 bases, with 13 bases left between them. The CDR3 runs to 15 residues. Germline CDR1 and CDR2: SGHTA and FQGNSA. CDR3 residues: CASSFFRGENYGYTL. CDR3 DNA sequence: TGTGCCAGCAGCTTTTTTCGGGGAGAGAACTATGGCTACACCCTC.

The chain links TRBV5-1 to TRBJ2-2, with 10 nucleotides matching TRBD1. Germline-derived CDR1 and CDR2 are SGHRS and YFSETQ. CDR3 length equals 17 residues. V was pared by 5 bases and J by 1 base, with 8 bases of the junction left unmatched. CDR3 in DNA: TGCGCCAGCAGACAATCCAGGACAGGGGGGAACACCGGGGAGCTGTTTTTT. This encodes CASRQSRTGGNTGELFF.

This clonotype was counted a few times. The chain recombines TRBV5-1 with TRBJ2-2; 12 bases match TRBD2. CDR1 is SGHRS and CDR2 is YFSETQ in the germline V gene. This CDR3 has 14 residues. V was clipped by 4 bases and J by 6 bases; unmatched bases: 1. CDR3 nucleotides: TGCGCCAGCAGCGGACTAGCGGGGTCCGGGGAGCTGTTTTTT. Amino acid sequence: CASSGLAGSGELFF.

J is TRBJ2-4 and V is TRBV4-1, with TRBD2 matching 10 bases. After removal of 1 base from V and 1 base from J, the junction contained 7 bases not matched to a gene. CDR3 length equals 18 residues. CDR1 is MGHRA, CDR2 YSYEKL, per germline. CDR3 amino acids: CASSQGGLAGVAKNIQYF. The CDR3 coding sequence is TGCGCCAGCAGCCAAGGGGGCCTAGCGGGAGTTGCCAAAAACATTCAGTACTTC.

The V gene is TRBV10-3, the J gene TRBJ1-5, with 8 bases aligning to TRBD1. Germline CDR1 reads ENHRY; CDR2 reads SYGVKD. V was clipped by 2 bases and J by 7 bases; unmatched bases: 7. This CDR3 contains 15 residues. The chain's CDR3 is CAISETQGAGQPQHF. CDR3 coding DNA: TGTGCCATCAGTGAGACCCAGGGGGCAGGACAGCCCCAGCATTTT.

The chain is built from TRBV7-2 and TRBJ1-5; 9 bases match TRBD1. The CDR3 is 16 residues long. Germline assignment: CDR1 SGHTA and CDR2 FQGNSA. The junction had 6 bases not matched to a gene; V was cut back by 5 bases and J by 1 base. CDR3 protein: CASSAAGTGSNQPQHF. CDR3 nucleotides: TGTGCCAGCAGCGCAGCCGGGACAGGGAGCAATCAGCCCCAGCATTTT.

The table lists this clonotype with many counts. The chain is built from TRBV6-5 and TRBJ2-7; no clear D gene. The CDR3 runs 12 residues. The germline V gene encodes CDR1 MNHEY and CDR2 SVGAGI. V lost 2 bases to trimming and J lost 2 bases, with 4 bases between them. The CDR3 DNA is TGTGCCAGCAGTTACCTCGCCTACGAGCAGTACTTC. The encoded protein is CASSYLAYEQYF.